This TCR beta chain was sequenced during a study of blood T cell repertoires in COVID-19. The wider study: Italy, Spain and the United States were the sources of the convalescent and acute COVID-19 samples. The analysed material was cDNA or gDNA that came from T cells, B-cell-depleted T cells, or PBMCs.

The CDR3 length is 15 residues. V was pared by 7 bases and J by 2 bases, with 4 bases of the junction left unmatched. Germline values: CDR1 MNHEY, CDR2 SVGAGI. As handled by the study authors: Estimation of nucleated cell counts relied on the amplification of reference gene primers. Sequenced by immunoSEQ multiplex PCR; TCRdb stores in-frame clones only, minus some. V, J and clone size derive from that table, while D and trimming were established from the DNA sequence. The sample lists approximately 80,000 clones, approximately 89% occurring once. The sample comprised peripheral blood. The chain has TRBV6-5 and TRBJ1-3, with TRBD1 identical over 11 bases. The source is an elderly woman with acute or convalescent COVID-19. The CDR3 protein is CASIKGQGAGNTIYF. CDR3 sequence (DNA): TGTGCCAGCATAAAGGGACAGGGGGCTGGAAACACCATATATTTT.